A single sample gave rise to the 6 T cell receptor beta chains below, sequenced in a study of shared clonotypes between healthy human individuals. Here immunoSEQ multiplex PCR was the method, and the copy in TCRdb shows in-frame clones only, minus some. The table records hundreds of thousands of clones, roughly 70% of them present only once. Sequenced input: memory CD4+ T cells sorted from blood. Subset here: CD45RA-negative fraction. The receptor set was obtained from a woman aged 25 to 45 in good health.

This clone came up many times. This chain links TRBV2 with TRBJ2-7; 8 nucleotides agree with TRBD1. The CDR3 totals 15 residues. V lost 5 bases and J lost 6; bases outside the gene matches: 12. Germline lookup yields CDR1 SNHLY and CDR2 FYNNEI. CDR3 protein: CASSTEGQGQVEQYF. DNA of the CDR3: TGTGCCAGCAGTACCGAAGGACAGGGTCAGGTCGAGCAGTACTTC.

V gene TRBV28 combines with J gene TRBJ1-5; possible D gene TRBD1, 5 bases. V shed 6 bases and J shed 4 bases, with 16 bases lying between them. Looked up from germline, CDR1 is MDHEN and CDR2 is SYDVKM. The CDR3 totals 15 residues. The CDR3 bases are TGTGCCAGCAGCAGACAGTCCCATGTGAATCAGCCCCAGCATTTT. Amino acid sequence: CASSRQSHVNQPQHF.

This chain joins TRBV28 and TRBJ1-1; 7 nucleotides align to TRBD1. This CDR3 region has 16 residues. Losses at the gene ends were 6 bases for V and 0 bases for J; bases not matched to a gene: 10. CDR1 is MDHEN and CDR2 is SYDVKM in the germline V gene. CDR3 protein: CASSPNRGWMNTEAFF. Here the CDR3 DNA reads TGTGCCAGCAGCCCCAACAGGGGCTGGATGAACACTGAAGCTTTCTTT.

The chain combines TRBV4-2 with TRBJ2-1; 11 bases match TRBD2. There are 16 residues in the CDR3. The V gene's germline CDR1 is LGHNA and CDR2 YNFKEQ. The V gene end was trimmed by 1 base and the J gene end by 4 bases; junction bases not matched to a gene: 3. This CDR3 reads CASSQVGTSGYNEQFF. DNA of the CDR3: TGTGCCAGCAGCCAAGTAGGGACTAGCGGTTACAATGAGCAGTTCTTC.

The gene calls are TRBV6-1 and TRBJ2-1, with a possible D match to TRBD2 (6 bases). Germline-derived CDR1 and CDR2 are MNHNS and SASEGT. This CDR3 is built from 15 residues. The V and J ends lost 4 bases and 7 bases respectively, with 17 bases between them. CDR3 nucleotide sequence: TGTGCCAGCAGTGGCCGACTAGATGCCTGGAATGAGCAGTTCTTC. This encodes CASSGRLDAWNEQFF.

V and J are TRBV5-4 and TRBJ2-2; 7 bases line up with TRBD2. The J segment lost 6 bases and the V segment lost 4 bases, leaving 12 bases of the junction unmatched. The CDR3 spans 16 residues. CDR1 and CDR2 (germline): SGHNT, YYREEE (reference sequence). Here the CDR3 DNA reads TGTGCCAGCAGCCCCCGCGGGGGAGGATTCTCCGGGGAGCTGTTTTTT. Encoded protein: CASSPRGGGFSGELFF. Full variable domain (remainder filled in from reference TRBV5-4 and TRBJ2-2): ETGVTQSPTHLIKTRGQQVTLRCSSQSGHNTVSWYQQALGQGPQFIFQYYREEENGRGNFPPRFSGLQFPNYSSELNVNALELDDSALYLCASSPRGGGFSGELFFGEGSRLTVL.